What follows describes a single T cell receptor (beta chain). What it binds is not known. The data were taken from a study of graft-versus-host responses after intestinal transplantation. Overall study results and limits: The marrow of recipients harbored GvH clones, and ileum or blood showed some of them first.

Method: immunoSEQ multiplex PCR; TCRdb's copy keeps in-frame clones and lacks some. The table lists 55,000 to 70,000 clones, more than 75% of them singletons. This specimen consisted of PBMCs, obtained less than 130 days after intestinal transplantation. This TCR came from a human patient who received an intestinal transplant, so some T cells may come from the graft donor.

CDR3 region: CASKTGQGSRHQPQHF. The CDR3 coding sequence is TGTGCCAGCAAAACAGGACAGGGGTCCCGCCATCAGCCCCAGCATTTT. The chain uses TRBV28 and TRBJ1-5; 9 bases match TRBD1. The V segment lost 7 bases and the J segment 5 bases; nucleotides outside the gene matches: 12. Germline lookup yields CDR1 MDHEN and CDR2 SYDVKM. This CDR3 is 16 amino acids long.